A single sample is the source of the 31 T cell receptor beta chains below, sequenced in a study of blood T cell repertoires in COVID-19. Profiled with immunoSEQ multiplex PCR; TCRdb holds only in-frame clones, not every one. The profile shows about 190,000 clones, over 70% of them singletons. Sequences were obtained from peripheral blood. Receptors were obtained from a man in his sixties with acute or convalescent COVID-19.

This clone was seen only once. The V call is TRBV19, the J call TRBJ1-2, with TRBD1 matching 9 bases. After removal of 5 bases from V and 4 bases from J, the junction contained 5 bases not matched to a gene. The V gene's germline CDR1 is LNHDA and CDR2 SQIVND (reference sequence). The CDR3 covers 14 residues. DNA of the CDR3: TGTGCCAGTAGTGTGGGACAGGGAGTCTATGGCTACACCTTC. Translating gives CASSVGQGVYGYTF.

The V call is TRBV7-2, the J call TRBJ2-3; 7 positions agree with TRBD2. With V trimmed by 3 bases and J by 1 base, 7 bases remained unmatched. The CDR3 totals 16 residues. Germline CDR1 and CDR2: SGHTA and FQGNSA. CDR3 sequence: CASSFSSSGGTDTQYF. The CDR3 region has the DNA TGTGCCAGCAGCTTCTCGTCCAGCGGGGGCACAGATACGCAGTATTTT.

The V call is TRBV24-1, the J call TRBJ2-3; 16 bases align to TRBD2. CDR3 length: 19 residues. Germline values: CDR1 KGHDR, CDR2 SFDVKD. The junction had 10 bases not matched to a gene; V was cut back by 7 bases and J by 1 base. CDR3 residues: CATSPSGLAGGPGTDTQYF. CDR3 coding DNA: TGTGCCACCAGCCCCTCGGGACTAGCGGGAGGGCCGGGCACAGATACGCAGTATTTT.

V and J are TRBV2 and TRBJ1-2; D is ambiguous. This CDR3 is built from 11 residues. Germline V gene lookup returns CDR1 SNHLY and CDR2 FYNNEI. The ends were cut back, 3 bases at V and 7 bases at J, with 6 bases in the middle. CDR3 region: CASSERVGYTF. The CDR3 region has the DNA TGTGCCAGCAGTGAGAGGGTTGGCTACACCTTC.

The V gene is TRBV9, the J gene TRBJ1-1; no definite D call. Germline CDR1 is SGDLS and CDR2 is YYNGEE. CDR3 length: 13 amino acids. Trimming removed 0 bases at V and 7 bases at J, with 10 bases between. The CDR3 DNA sequence: TGTGCCAGCAGCGTAGCTACGGCAGGTGAAGCTTTCTTT. Translating gives CASSVATAGEAFF.

The rearrangement joins TRBV20-1 to TRBJ2-5; D unresolved. This CDR3 region has 11 residues. The V and J ends lost 2 bases and 5 bases respectively, with 6 bases between them. In germline, CDR1 is DFQATT, CDR2 SNEGSKA (reference sequence). The CDR3 region has the DNA TGCAGTGCTAGACCCGTGGAGACCCAGTACTTC. Amino acids: CSARPVETQYF.

The rearrangement links TRBV19 to TRBJ1-2, with 9 bases lining up with TRBD1. CDR1 is LNHDA and CDR2 is SQIVND in the germline V gene (reference sequence). Losses at the gene ends were 8 bases for V and 6 bases for J; bases not matched to a gene: 13. The CDR3 loop spans 15 amino acids. CDR3 sequence: CASGNSGTGYNGYTF. The CDR3 nucleotides read TGTGCCAGTGGCAACTCCGGGACAGGGTATAATGGCTACACCTTC.

The V call is TRBV6-2 or TRBV6-3, the J call TRBJ1-1; TRBD1 aligns across 9 bases. The germline CDR1 and CDR2 sequences are MNHEY and SVGEGT. The V gene end was trimmed by 3 bases and the J gene end by 4 bases; junction bases not matched to a gene: 6. This CDR3 is built from 15 residues. This CDR3 reads CASSYPGQGRTEAFF. In DNA, the CDR3 is TGTGCCAGCAGTTATCCGGGACAGGGACGCACTGAAGCTTTCTTT.

The genes are TRBV27 and TRBJ2-5; perhaps TRBD1 as D (5 bases). CDR1 is MNHEY, CDR2 SMNVEV, per germline (reference sequence). This CDR3 has 15 residues. Trimming removed 0 bases from V and 3 bases from J, with 11 bases in between. CDR3 coding DNA: TGTGCCAGCAGTTTATCCTGGGGCAGGGAAGAGACCCAGTACTTC. This gives the protein CASSLSWGREETQYF.

The chain's CDR3 is CASRRDSMNTEAFF. In DNA form, the CDR3 reads TGTGCCAGCAGACGGGACAGCATGAACACTGAAGCTTTCTTT. The chain couples TRBV7-2 to TRBJ1-1; the match to TRBD1 covers 7 bases. The trim removed 6 bases at V and 0 bases at J, leaving 4 bases unmatched. Germline lookup yields CDR1 SGHTA and CDR2 FQGNSA. The CDR3 has 14 residues. The full variable domain, with the rest looked up from reference TRBV7-2 and TRBJ1-1, is GAGVSQSPSNKVTEKGKDVELRCDPISGHTALYWYRQSLGQGLEFLIYFQGNSAPDKSGLPSDRFSAERTGGSVSTLTIQRTQQEDSAVYLCASRRDSMNTEAFFGQGTRLTVV.

A few counts support this clone. This chain links TRBV11-2 with TRBJ1-6; TRBD1 might be the D (5 bases). Trimming pared 6 bases from V and 8 bases from J, leaving 20 bases between. Germline CDR1 is SGHAT and CDR2 is FQNNGV. This CDR3 is 16 amino acids long. The CDR3 DNA sequence: TGTGCCAGCAGGACAGCCGGGGGGAAGCGGGATTCACCCCTCCACTTT. As protein: CASRTAGGKRDSPLHF.

The chain is built from TRBV5-1 and TRBJ2-1; TRBD2 matches at 15 bases. V was clipped by 1 base and J by 10 bases; unmatched bases: 15. This CDR3 comprises 19 residues. Germline-derived CDR1 and CDR2 are SGHRS and YFSETQ. Here the CDR3 DNA reads TGCGCCAGCAGCTTGAGAAGTGGGACTAGCGGGGGGTTTGTGGACGAGCAGTTCTTC. Protein: CASSLRSGTSGGFVDEQFF.

This clone was observed many times. This chain joins TRBV5-1 and TRBJ1-3; the match to TRBD1 covers 9 bases. Trimming removed 4 bases from V and 0 bases from J; junction bases left unmatched: 14. The CDR3 is 19 amino acids. The germline V gene has CDR1 SGHRS and CDR2 YFSETQ. CDR3 in DNA: TGCGCCAGCAGCCTTCGGGACAGGGCCTTCTCCCCCTCTGGAAACACCATATATTTT. Amino acids: CASSLRDRAFSPSGNTIYF.

J is TRBJ2-1 and V is TRBV7-9, with TRBD1 as a possible D gene (5 bases). The CDR3 is made up of 14 amino acids. The germline gives CDR1 SEHNR, CDR2 FQNEAQ (reference sequence). V was shortened by 1 base and J by 6 bases, with 10 bases between the two germline ends. This chain's CDR3 is CASSLVQGFNEQFF. DNA for the CDR3: TGTGCCAGCAGCTTAGTGCAGGGCTTCAATGAGCAGTTCTTC.

The chain has TRBV5-1 and TRBJ2-1; 13 bases are a match to TRBD2. This CDR3 is 16 amino acids long. V dropped 4 bases and J dropped 4; count of bases not matched to a gene: 5. CDR1 is SGHRS and CDR2 is YFSETQ in the germline V gene. The CDR3 DNA is TGCGCCAGCAGCGAATCACTAGCGGGAGGGTACAATGAGCAGTTCTTC. It specifies CASSESLAGGYNEQFF.

The V call is TRBV30, the J call TRBJ2-7, with 10 nucleotides matching TRBD2. The germline CDR1 and CDR2 sequences are GTSNPN and SVGIG (reference sequence). This CDR3 is built from 15 residues. Trimming removed 6 bases from V and 4 bases from J; junction bases left unmatched: 12. The CDR3: CACHIPGLASYEQYF. The CDR3 coding sequence is TGTGCCTGTCATATACCGGGACTAGCGTCGTACGAGCAGTACTTC.

The chain recombines TRBV29-1 with TRBJ1-1; TRBD1 is a possible D gene (6 bases). Trimming cost V 3 bases and J 0 bases, with 8 bases left between them. The germline V gene has CDR1 SQVTM and CDR2 ANQGSEA. The length of the CDR3 is 13 residues. CDR3 in amino acids: CSVDGQLNTEAFF. The CDR3 region has the DNA TGCAGCGTTGATGGACAGTTGAACACTGAAGCTTTCTTT.

The chain has TRBV29-1 and TRBJ1-4, with a tentative D call TRBD1 (6 bases). Trimming took off 4 bases at V and 4 bases at J, with 10 bases between the two ends. CDR1 and CDR2 from the germline V gene are SQVTM and ANQGSEA. CDR3 length equals 13 residues. The CDR3 sequence is CSVVEGHNEKLFF. In DNA, the CDR3 is TGCAGCGTTGTCGAGGGACATAATGAAAAACTGTTTTTT.

The chain employs TRBV4-1 and TRBJ2-1; D gene uncertain. Trimming removed 0 bases from V and 6 bases from J, with 12 bases in between. This CDR3 comprises 15 residues. The germline V gene has CDR1 MGHRA and CDR2 YSYEKL. The CDR3 sequence: CASSQDRTTFNEQFF. The DNA of the CDR3 is TGCGCCAGCAGCCAAGATCGTACTACCTTCAATGAGCAGTTCTTC.

The chain has TRBV5-1 and TRBJ2-7; 7 nucleotides align to TRBD2. The CDR3 length is 13 residues. V trimming: 7 bases; J trimming: 3 bases; junction bases outside the gene matches: 7. The germline gives CDR1 SGHRS, CDR2 YFSETQ. CDR3 coding DNA: TGCGCCAGCCGCCCGGGGGGAGGCTACGAGCAGTACTTC. Its protein is CASRPGGGYEQYF.

This chain connects TRBV4-1 to TRBJ2-1; 7 bases are a match to TRBD1. This CDR3 contains 17 residues. Germline values: CDR1 MGHRA, CDR2 YSYEKL. V dropped 0 bases and J dropped 8; count of bases not matched to a gene: 13. The CDR3 nucleotides read TGCGCCAGCAGCCAAGAGGGAACACCACGACAGGGAGATGAGCAGTTCTTC. It yields the protein CASSQEGTPRQGDEQFF.

V usage is TRBV9 and J usage is TRBJ2-7, with 10 bases that match TRBD1. Germline V gene data show CDR1 as SGDLS and CDR2 as YYNGEE. The CDR3 is 16 amino acids. V shed 4 bases and J 2 bases; nucleotides not matched to a gene: 9. This CDR3 reads CASSTGQGVPTYEQYF. The CDR3 DNA is TGTGCCAGCAGCACCGGACAGGGGGTCCCCACCTACGAGCAGTACTTC.

The CDR3 region is CASQNRGLYEQYF. In nucleotides, the CDR3 is TGTGCCAGCCAAAACAGGGGGCTGTACGAGCAGTACTTC. The chain couples TRBV6-5 to TRBJ2-7, with 9 bases matching TRBD1. The CDR3 spans 13 residues. J gave up 4 bases and V 8 bases, and 6 bases lay outside the gene matches. Germline V gene lookup returns CDR1 MNHEY and CDR2 SVGAGI.

J is TRBJ2-2 and V is TRBV10-3; D may be TRBD1 (5 bases). The CDR3 has 15 amino acids. The germline V gene has CDR1 ENHRY and CDR2 SYGVKD. V was pared by 0 bases and J by 8 bases, with 13 bases between. The CDR3 reads CAISESGRGAGELFF. CDR3 bases: TGTGCCATCAGTGAGTCGGGAAGGGGCGCGGGGGAGCTGTTTTTT.

This chain links TRBV18 with TRBJ2-1; 9 bases align to TRBD1. This CDR3 spans 17 amino acids. Germline trimming cut 3 bases from V and 6 bases from J; bases unmatched to any gene: 12. Germline-derived CDR1 and CDR2 are KGHSH and LQKENI. CDR3 amino acids: CASSPTWAQGARNEQFF. The DNA of the CDR3 is TGTGCCAGCTCACCCACGTGGGCACAGGGGGCGCGCAATGAGCAGTTCTTC. Looking up the rest from reference TRBV18 and TRBJ2-1 gives the full variable domain: NAGVMQNPRHLVRRRGQEARLRCSPMKGHSHVYWYRQLPEEGLKFMVYLQKENIIDESGMPKERFSAEFPKEGPSILRIQQVVRGDSAAYFCASSPTWAQGARNEQFFGPGTRLTVL.

This clone was seen more than once but under ten times. This rearrangement joins TRBV10-2 to TRBJ2-1, with 11 nucleotides matching TRBD2. This CDR3 comprises 14 residues. After removal of 4 bases from V and 4 bases from J, the junction contained 0 bases not matched to a gene. CDR1 and CDR2 from the germline V gene are WSHSY and SAAADI. CDR3 nucleotides: TGCGCCAGCAGTGGACTAGCGGGATACAATGAGCAGTTCTTC. This encodes CASSGLAGYNEQFF.

The rearrangement joins TRBV11-2 to TRBJ2-5; 7 nucleotides align to TRBD1. This CDR3 has 11 residues. From germline, CDR1 is SGHAT and CDR2 FQNNGV. V trimming: 5 bases; J trimming: 9 bases; junction bases outside the gene matches: 3. The CDR3 DNA follows: TGTGCCAGCAGCATCCAGGGGGCCCAGTACTTC. Amino acids: CASSIQGAQYF.

The chain couples TRBV7-2 to TRBJ1-5, with 8 bases identical to TRBD1. CDR3 size: 15 residues. From germline, CDR1 is SGHTA and CDR2 FQGNSA. Trimming removed 5 bases from V and 2 bases from J; junction bases left unmatched: 5. The CDR3 coding sequence is TGTGCCAGCAGCGACAGGGGTCGTGGCAATCAGCCCCAGCATTTT. Translation: CASSDRGRGNQPQHF.

In its sample, this clone was seen once. The rearrangement joins TRBV6-1 to TRBJ1-6, with 8 nucleotides matching TRBD1. Trimming removed 0 bases from V and 5 bases from J; junction bases left unmatched: 3. Germline V gene sequence: CDR1 MNHNS, CDR2 SASEGT. The length of the CDR3 is 16 residues. The CDR3 here is CASSEAGTGHNSPLHF. CDR3 sequence (DNA): TGTGCCAGCAGTGAAGCGGGGACAGGTCATAATTCACCCCTCCACTTT.

V is TRBV2 and J is TRBJ2-1, with D possibly being TRBD2 (6 bases). Germline V gene data show CDR1 as SNHLY and CDR2 as FYNNEI. The CDR3 consists of 13 residues. V lost 7 bases to trimming and J lost 2 bases, with 9 bases between them. CDR3: CASTSDTYNEQFF. DNA of the CDR3: TGTGCCAGCACTAGCGATACCTACAATGAGCAGTTCTTC.

The chain is built from TRBV19 and TRBJ1-6, with D perhaps matching TRBD1 (6 bases). CDR3 size: 14 residues. Germline V CDR1 and CDR2: LNHDA, SQIVND (reference sequence). Trimming removed 9 bases at V and 10 bases at J, with 19 bases between. CDR3 coding DNA: TGTGCCAGCGGTCCACAGGGTTTTGAGTCACCCCTCCACTTT. Amino acids: CASGPQGFESPLHF.